In this sample, the clone carrying this T cell receptor (beta chain) turned up a few times. Its antigen is not known. These data originate in a study of tissue T cells after allogeneic stem cell transplantation. Regarding the study as a whole: Anatomically similar tissues had similar TCR repertoires within each patient. The patient cohort was small and clinically heterogeneous, with limited sampling depth.

The CDR3 length is 14 residues. In germline, CDR1 is SGHVS, CDR2 FQNEAQ. Trimming stripped 1 base from V and 3 bases from J, with 10 bases between. Data came from immunoSEQ multiplex PCR; TCRdb stores just in-frame clones and leaves some out. The sample shows about 12,000 clones, about 71% of them seen only once. V gene TRBV7-8 combines with J gene TRBJ2-7; possibly TRBD1 for D (5 bases). The sample was tissue from the right colon, taken at autopsy. This TCR derives from a woman aged 18-49 years with breast cancer. CDR3 sequence reads: CASSLEGIDYEQYF. For the CDR3, the DNA is TGTGCCAGCAGCTTAGAGGGGATTGACTACGAGCAGTACTTC.